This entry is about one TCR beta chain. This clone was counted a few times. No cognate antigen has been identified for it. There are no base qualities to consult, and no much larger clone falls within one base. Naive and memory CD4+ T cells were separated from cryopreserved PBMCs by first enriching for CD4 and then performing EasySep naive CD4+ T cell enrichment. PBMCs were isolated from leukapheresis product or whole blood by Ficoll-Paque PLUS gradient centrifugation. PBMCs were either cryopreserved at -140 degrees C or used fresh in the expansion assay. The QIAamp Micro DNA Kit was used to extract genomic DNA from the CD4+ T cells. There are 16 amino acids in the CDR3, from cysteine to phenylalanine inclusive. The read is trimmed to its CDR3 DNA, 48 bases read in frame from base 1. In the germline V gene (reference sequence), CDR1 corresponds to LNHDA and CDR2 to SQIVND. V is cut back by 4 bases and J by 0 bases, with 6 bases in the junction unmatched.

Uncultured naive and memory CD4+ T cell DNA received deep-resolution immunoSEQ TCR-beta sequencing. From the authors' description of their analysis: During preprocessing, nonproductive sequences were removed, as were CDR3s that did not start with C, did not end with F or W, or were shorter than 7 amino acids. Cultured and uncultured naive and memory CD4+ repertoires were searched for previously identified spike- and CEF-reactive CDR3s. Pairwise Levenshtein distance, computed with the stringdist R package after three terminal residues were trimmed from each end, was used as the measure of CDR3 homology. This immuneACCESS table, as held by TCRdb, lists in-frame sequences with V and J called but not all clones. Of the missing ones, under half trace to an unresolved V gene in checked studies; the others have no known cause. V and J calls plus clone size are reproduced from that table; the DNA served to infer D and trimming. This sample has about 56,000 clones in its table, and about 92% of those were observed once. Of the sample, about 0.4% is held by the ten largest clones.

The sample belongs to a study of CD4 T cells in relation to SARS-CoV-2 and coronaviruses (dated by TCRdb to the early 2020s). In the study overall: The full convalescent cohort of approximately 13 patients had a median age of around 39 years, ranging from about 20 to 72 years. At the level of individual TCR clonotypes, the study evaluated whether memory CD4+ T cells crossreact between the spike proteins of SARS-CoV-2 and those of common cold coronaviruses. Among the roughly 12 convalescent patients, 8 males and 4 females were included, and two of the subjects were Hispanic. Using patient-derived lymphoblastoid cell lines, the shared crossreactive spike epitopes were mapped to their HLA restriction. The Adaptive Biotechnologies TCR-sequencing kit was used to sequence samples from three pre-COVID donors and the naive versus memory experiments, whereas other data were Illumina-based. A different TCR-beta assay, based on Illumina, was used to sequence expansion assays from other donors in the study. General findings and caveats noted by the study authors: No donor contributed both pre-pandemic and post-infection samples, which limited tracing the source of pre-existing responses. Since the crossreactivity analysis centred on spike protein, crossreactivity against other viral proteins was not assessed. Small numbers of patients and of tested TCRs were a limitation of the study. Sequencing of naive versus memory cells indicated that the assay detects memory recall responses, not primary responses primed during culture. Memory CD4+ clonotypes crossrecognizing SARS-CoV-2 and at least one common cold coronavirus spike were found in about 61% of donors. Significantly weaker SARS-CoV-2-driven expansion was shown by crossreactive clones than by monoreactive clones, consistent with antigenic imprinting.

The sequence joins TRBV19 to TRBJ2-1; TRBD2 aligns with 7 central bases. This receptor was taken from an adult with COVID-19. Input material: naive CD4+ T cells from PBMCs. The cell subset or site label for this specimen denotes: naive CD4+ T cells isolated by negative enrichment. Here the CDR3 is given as CASSNRGGSSYNEQFF. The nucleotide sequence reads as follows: TGTGCCAGTAGTAACAGAGGCGGGAGCTCCTACAATGAGCAGTTCTTC.